The rows below give T cell receptor beta chains drawn from one sample of a study of T-cell memory formation after mild COVID-19. TCRdb called the 5' RACE reads again in MiXCR, with one record for every CDR3 protein. This sample has just over 400,000 distinct CDR3 sequences, with less than 25% found just once. The sample was PBMCs or a T cell subset sorted from them (not recorded which). These receptors were obtained from an adult woman who had mild COVID-19 (a few samples of this study predate the infection). Cell type and time point are not known. The CDR3 runs from the conserved cysteine through the conserved F or W. D genes are given only for firm matches. The listing skips clone size in some rows; elsewhere it reads once, few, many or a size class.

.	TRBV4-3	TRBJ1-5	.	TGCGCCAGCAGCCAAGATTGGGGCAGGTCGGCGGGCAATCAGCCCCAGCATTTT	CASSQDWGRSAGNQPQHF
few	TRBV5-4	TRBJ2-7	.	TGTGCCAGCAGCTTGGGTAGTAACCCCTACGAGCAGTACTTC	CASSLGSNPYEQYF
few	TRBV7-6	TRBJ1-1	.	TGTGCCAGCAGCTTAGCTGTGCGTACCCGGGGCTTGAACACTGAAGCTTTCTTT	CASSLAVRTRGLNTEAFF
.	TRBV5-4	TRBJ2-1	TRBD2	TGTGCCAGCAGCTCGGGGACTAGCTCTTCGCGTTACAATGAGCAGTTCTTC	CASSSGTSSSRYNEQFF
few	TRBV5-1	TRBJ2-3	.	TGCGCCAGCAAAAAATGGGCCAGCACAGATACGCAGTATTTT	CASKKWASTDTQYF
.	TRBV7-2	TRBJ1-1	.	TGTGCCGCGGGGGGCCGGGGGCCTGAAGCTTTCTTT	CAAGGRGPEAFF
.	TRBV6-5	TRBJ1-2	.	TGTGCCAGCAGTTCCGCCGCAGGGTACTATGGCTACACCTTC	CASSSAAGYYGYTF
.	TRBV24-1	TRBJ2-7	.	TGTGCCACCAGTGATTCCACAGTTGCCTACGAGCAGTACTTC	CATSDSTVAYEQYF
few	TRBV7-6	TRBJ2-3	TRBD2	TGTGCCAGCAGCGTATGGACTAGCGGGGGGGCCACACATACGCAGTATTTT	CASSVWTSGGATHTQYF
.	TRBV29-1	TRBJ1-4	.	TGCAGCGTTCTGACAGGATGGATGGAAAAACTGTTTTTT	CSVLTGWMEKLFF
few	TRBV24-1	TRBJ2-1	TRBD2	TGTGCCACCAGTGATGTGGGACTAGCGGGAGGGTGGAATGAGCAGTTCTTC	CATSDVGLAGGWNEQFF
.	TRBV2	TRBJ2-3	TRBD1	TGTGCCAGCACGGAGACAGGGGGCACAGATACGCAGTATTTT	CASTETGGTDTQYF
few	TRBV9	TRBJ2-2	TRBD1	TGTGCCAGCAGCGTTCCCGGGACAGGGGGCAACACCGGGGAGCTGTTTTTT	CASSVPGTGGNTGELFF
once	TRBV7-9	TRBJ2-7	.	TGTGCCAGCAGCGGGGGGTACGGCTGGCCCTCCTACGAGCAGTACTTC	CASSGGYGWPSYEQYF
many	TRBV19	TRBJ2-1	.	TGTGCCACCGCGACCAGACTAGAGCAGTTCTTC	CATATRLEQFF
.	TRBV27	TRBJ2-1	TRBD2	TGTGCCAGCAGTCCTAAGGGGCTAGCGGGAGGCGGTGAGCAGTTCTTC	CASSPKGLAGGGEQFF
.	TRBV9	TRBJ2-7	.	TGTGCCAGCAGCGTGGGGGACACCATTCACCCTGGGGAGCAGTACTTC	CASSVGDTIHPGEQYF
few	TRBV12-3/TRBV12-4	TRBJ2-3	TRBD2	TGTGCCAGCAGTTTAACGGGACTAGCGGAACCCGTGGTGTATTTT	CASSLTGLAEPVVYF
few	TRBV6-5	TRBJ2-7	.	TGTGCCAGCAGTCCACAGGATCCTCCTAGGTACGAGCAGTACTTC	CASSPQDPPRYEQYF
many	TRBV7-6	TRBJ2-2	.	TGTGCCAGCAGCTTTAGAATGACGGGACACCACACCGGGGAGCTGTTTTTT	CASSFRMTGHHTGELFF
.	TRBV12-3/TRBV12-4	TRBJ2-7	.	TGTGCCAGCAGCCCCTCCGGTTTCCACGAGCAGTACTTC	CASSPSGFHEQYF
few	TRBV5-1	TRBJ2-1	TRBD2	TGCGCCAGCAGCTCCCGGACTAGCGGGGGCCACCTAGACTTCTTC	CASSSRTSGGHLDFF
.	TRBV20-1	TRBJ2-5	TRBD2	TGCAGTGCTAGTTTATTCCTAGCGGGGGAAGAGACCCAGTACTTC	CSASLFLAGEETQYF
few	TRBV12-3/TRBV12-4	TRBJ2-1	.	TGTGCCAGCAAATTTCCGGACAGCTTTGAGCAGTTCTTC	CASKFPDSFEQFF
many	TRBV6-6	TRBJ1-2	.	TGTGCCAGCAGTGGGGGCGACAGGACTACATGGGGCTACACCTTC	CASSGGDRTTWGYTF
few	TRBV7-9	TRBJ1-6	TRBD1	TGTGCCAGCAGTCACCGGGACAGGGGGCCGAATTCACCCCTCCACTTT	CASSHRDRGPNSPLHF
few	TRBV5-8	TRBJ1-5	.	TGTGCCAGTTTTATAGCCAGCAATCAGCCCCAGCATTTT	CASFIASNQPQHF